This note documents a single TCR beta chain sequence. Only in-frame clones appear in the TCRdb table, and some are missing; sequencing was by immunoSEQ multiplex PCR. The data hold about 20,000 clones, with approximately 78% observed a single time. The data originate from a study of OX40 agonist ivuxolimab in advanced cancers. V shed 7 bases, J shed 5 bases, and the junction held 4 bases outside the gene matches. Germline CDR1 MNHEY, CDR2 SVGAGI. The length of the CDR3 is 13 residues. This receptor was taken from an adult with an advanced solid tumor such as melanoma, head and neck, liver or kidney cancer. The rearrangement links TRBV6-5 to TRBJ1-4; 7 bases are shared with TRBD1. The sequences come from CD4+ or CD8+ T cells sorted from blood, collected in a trial of the OX40 agonist ivuxolimab. The DNA for the CDR3 is TGTGCCAGCACAGGGGGAAGAAATGAAAAACTGTTTTTT. Translated: CASTGGRNEKLFF.